Only one count was recorded for the clone carrying this T cell receptor (beta chain). Its target is not known. The data were produced by immunoSEQ multiplex PCR, yet TCRdb's version contains in-frame clones alone and is incomplete. The sample records 80,000 or so clones, roughly 92% being singletons. The data were obtained in a study of OX40 agonist ivuxolimab in advanced cancers. Overall study context: It was ivuxolimab, an agonistic anti-OX40 (CD134) antibody, that patients were treated with. From about 23 to 85 years was the age range, with a mean of about 54 years, and about 78% were male.

The CDR3 extends over 18 amino acids. The V gene's germline CDR1 is SGHAT and CDR2 FQNNGV. V shed 0 bases, J shed 7 bases, and the junction held 14 bases outside the gene matches. Study findings and constraints: The study observed clonal expansion of CD4+ and CD8+ blood T cells by week 6 at 0.1 to 3.0 mg/kg. Averaging showed that CD8+ T cells had more expanded clones than CD4+ did.

Specimen: CD4+ or CD8+ T cells sorted from blood, collected in a trial of the OX40 agonist ivuxolimab. The clonotype was recovered from an adult with an advanced solid tumor such as melanoma, head and neck, liver or kidney cancer. The V gene is TRBV11-2, the J gene TRBJ2-1, with TRBD2 matching 8 bases. CDR3 in DNA: TGTGCCAGCAGCTTAGATGGGCGGCGACGGGGGGGCCTAAATGAGCAGTTCTTC. It yields the protein CASSLDGRRRGGLNEQFF.